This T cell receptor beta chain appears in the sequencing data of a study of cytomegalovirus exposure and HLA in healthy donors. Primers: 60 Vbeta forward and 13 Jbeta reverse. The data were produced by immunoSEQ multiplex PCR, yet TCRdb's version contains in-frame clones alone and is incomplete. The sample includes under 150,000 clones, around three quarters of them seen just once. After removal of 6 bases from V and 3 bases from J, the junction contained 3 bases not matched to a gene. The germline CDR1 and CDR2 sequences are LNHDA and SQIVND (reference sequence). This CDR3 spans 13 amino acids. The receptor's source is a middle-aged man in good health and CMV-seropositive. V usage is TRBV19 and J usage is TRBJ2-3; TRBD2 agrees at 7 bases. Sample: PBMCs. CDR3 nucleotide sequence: TGTGCCAGTAGAGCTAGCGGTACAGATACGCAGTATTTT. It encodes CASRASGTDTQYF.